Listed below are T cell receptor beta chains from one sample, sequenced in a study of human T cells and chemical hapten exposure. Each CDR3 protein gets one entry after TCRdb re-called the RACE reads with MiXCR. The repertoire holds around 99,000 distinct CDR3 sequences, 9.2% seen once, with over 3% in the top ten. The source was whole blood, collected in connection with sensitization to the hapten diphenylcyclopropenone (DPC). These TCRs come from a woman in her 40s with alopecia areata. Some clones in this sample may be carry-over from other donors' samples. The CDR3 runs from the conserved cysteine through the conserved F or W. The D gene is left open where the match is weak. The listing skips clone size in some rows; elsewhere it reads once, few, many or a size class.

>TRBV2|-|TRBJ2-1|14|-
TGTGCCAGCAGTGAATATAGACAGTACAATGAGCAGTTCTTC
CASSEYRQYNEQFF
>TRBV7-2|-|TRBJ2-1|14|-
TGTGCCAGCAGCTTAGCTCAGCTTTGGGATGAGCAGTTCTTC
CASSLAQLWDEQFF
>TRBV5-5|-|TRBJ2-2|15|few
TGTGCCAGCAGCTGGGGCGTAGGGGGCACCGGGGAGCTGTTTTTT
CASSWGVGGTGELFF
>TRBV11-3|TRBD1|TRBJ2-7|15|many
TGTGCCAGCAGCTCCGGCGACAGGGTGGTTCCCGAGCAGTACTTC
CASSSGDRVVPEQYF
>TRBV19|-|TRBJ2-1|13|few
TGTGCCAGTAGTACTCTACCGGGCTCTGAGCAGTTCTTC
CASSTLPGSEQFF
>TRBV21-1|-|TRBJ1-1|17|many
TGTGCCAGCAACCCTCAACAGGGGGCGGTGGGGAACACTGAAGCTTTCTTT
CASNPQQGAVGNTEAFF
>TRBV28|-|TRBJ2-3|18|-
TGTGCCAGCAGTTTCCCCGTGGGGCGTATGCTGGGCACAGATACGCAGTATTTT
CASSFPVGRMLGTDTQYF
>TRBV9|TRBD2|TRBJ2-1|13|many
TGTGCCAGCAGCTCGGGACTAGCATTAGAGCAGTTCTTC
CASSSGLALEQFF
>TRBV21-1|-|TRBJ1-5|16|many
TGTGCCAGCAGCAACGAAGAGGGCGGCTACTATCAGCCCCAGCATTTT
CASSNEEGGYYQPQHF
>TRBV11-2|-|TRBJ2-3|16|many
TGTGCCAGCAGCTTAGAGGCGGGCCCCTTCACAGATACGCAGTATTTT
CASSLEAGPFTDTQYF
>TRBV27|TRBD1|TRBJ2-1|15|-
TGTGCCAGCAGTTTGGGACAGGGGCCCTTCAATGAGCAGTTCTTC
CASSLGQGPFNEQFF
>TRBV7-9|-|TRBJ1-2|15|many
TGTGCCAGCAGCTCCCCGACAGTAGCTAACTATGGCTACACCTTC
CASSSPTVANYGYTF
>TRBV4-3|-|TRBJ2-1|16|many
TGCGCCAGCAGCCAAGATAAGGATTTCTCCTACAATGAGCAGTTCTTC
CASSQDKDFSYNEQFF
>TRBV20-1|-|TRBJ1-5|17|many
TGCAGTGCTAACTCCGGATTTGATATATATAGCAATCAGCCCCAGCATTTT
CSANSGFDIYSNQPQHF
>TRBV7-2|TRBD1|TRBJ1-6|16|-
TGTGCCAGCAGCTTGCCAGGGGGAGGATATAATTCACCCCTCCACTTT
CASSLPGGGYNSPLHF
>TRBV6-6|TRBD1|TRBJ1-4|16|many
TGTGCCAGCAGTTTGTCTGCCGGGACAGGGAATGAAAAACTGTTTTTT
CASSLSAGTGNEKLFF
>TRBV24-1|-|TRBJ2-5|13|many
TGTGCCACCAGTGCCGGCGGTCTCCAGACCCAGTACTTC
CATSAGGLQTQYF
>TRBV10-3|-|TRBJ2-2|15|many
TGTGCCATCAGTGAGCCCTACACGAACACCGGGGAGCTGTTTTTT
CAISEPYTNTGELFF
>TRBV9|-|TRBJ1-5|15|few
TGTGCCAGCAGCGTCGGTTCAGAGAACCATCAGCCCCAGCATTTT
CASSVGSENHQPQHF
>TRBV18|-|TRBJ2-1|15|many
TGTGCCAGCCCACCGGGACCCAGTGTGTCGAATGAGCAGTTCTTC
CASPPGPSVSNEQFF
>TRBV6-6|-|TRBJ2-1|15|-
TGTGCCAGCTGGAACCGGGACCAAAGTTGGGATGAGCAGTTCTTC
CASWNRDQSWDEQFF
>TRBV7-9|TRBD1|TRBJ1-5|16|-
TGTGCCAGCAGCTTGGGGGACAGGGCGGATAATCAGCCCCAGCATTTT
CASSLGDRADNQPQHF
>TRBV7-2|-|TRBJ2-5|14|-
TGTGCCAGCAGCCCAGGGGTGGCTGCCGAGACCCAGTACTTC
CASSPGVAAETQYF
>TRBV7-2|-|TRBJ2-5|13|many
TGTGCCAGCAGCTTAGTTTGGCGGGAGACCCAGTACTTC
CASSLVWRETQYF
>TRBV30|TRBD1|TRBJ2-2|18|many
TGTGCCTGCCTGCCTAGGGGCAGGGGGCTATTGAACACCGGGGAGCTGTTTTTT
CACLPRGRGLLNTGELFF
>TRBV29-1|-|TRBJ1-2|11|few
TGCAGCGTTTGGACAGACTATGGCTACACCTTC
CSVWTDYGYTF
>TRBV20-1|-|TRBJ2-1|11|many
TGCAGTGCTGTTAGGGTCCCTGAGCAGTTCTTC
CSAVRVPEQFF
>TRBV7-2|TRBD2|TRBJ2-1|16|few
TGTGCCAGCAGCTTAGAGACTAGCGGGGGTAAAGGTGAGCAGTTCTTC
CASSLETSGGKGEQFF
>TRBV10-3|-|TRBJ1-2|13|few
TGTGCCTCAACCAGGGAGGTTGTAGGTGGCTACACCTTC
CASTREVVGGYTF
>TRBV4-3|-|TRBJ2-3|20|few
TGCGCCAGCAGCCCCTTCGGTGAGAATGGGGGGCCGTGGGGAGAAGATACGCAGTATTTT
CASSPFGENGGPWGEDTQYF
>TRBV4-3|-|TRBJ2-7|18|many
TGCGCCAGCAGCCAAGACCTCCCCGGAGGGACTTTAGACTACGAGCAGTACTTC
CASSQDLPGGTLDYEQYF
>TRBV28|TRBD1|TRBJ2-5|14|-
TGTGCCAGCAGTTTCAGGGGGAGTCTAGAGACCCAGTACTTC
CASSFRGSLETQYF
>TRBV4-1|-|TRBJ1-1|15|few
TGCGCCAGCAGCCAATCCACAGGGAGGAACACTGAAGCTTTCTTT
CASSQSTGRNTEAFF
>TRBV6-5|TRBD2|TRBJ2-3|16|-
TGTGCCAGCAGTCAGGTCCTAGCGGCTAGCACAGATACGCAGTATTTT
CASSQVLAASTDTQYF
>TRBV12-3/TRBV12-4|-|TRBJ1-2|13|many
TGTGCCAGCAGTTACCCAGGGCAGAGTGGCTACACCTTC
CASSYPGQSGYTF
>TRBV30|-|TRBJ2-3|14|-
TGTGCCTGGGGCTGGGGTGGGAAGGCAGATACGCAGTATTTT
CAWGWGGKADTQYF
>TRBV12-3/TRBV12-4|TRBD2|TRBJ2-5|17|-
TGTGCCAGCAGTTTAGTCGAGCGGGGGGGCTATTGGGAGACCCAGTACTTC
CASSLVERGGYWETQYF
>TRBV29-1|-|TRBJ2-3|11|many
TGCAGCGTTCAGACGGGGGATACGCAGTATTTT
CSVQTGDTQYF
>TRBV19|-|TRBJ2-2|16|many
TGTGCCAGTAGTCCGCTCCAACCTGCGAACACCGGGGAGCTGTTTTTT
CASSPLQPANTGELFF
>TRBV28|TRBD1|TRBJ1-2|14|few
TGTGCCAGCAGAACACAGGGGGAGAACTATGGCTACACCTTC
CASRTQGENYGYTF
>TRBV10-3|-|TRBJ2-7|13|many
TGTGCCATCAGTGAGGGGCAGGGCTACGAGCAGTACTTC
CAISEGQGYEQYF
>TRBV6-2/TRBV6-3|-|TRBJ2-2|15|many
TGTGCCACCTGGACGTGGGGACTGAACACCGGGGAGCTGTTTTTT
CATWTWGLNTGELFF
>TRBV11-2|-|TRBJ2-3|13|many
TGTGCCAGCAGCACCGGCCCGACAGATACGCAGTATTTT
CASSTGPTDTQYF
>TRBV5-1|TRBD1|TRBJ1-6|15|many
TGCGCCAGCACAGAAGGGGGCGCTGGGCCTTCACCCCTCCACTTT
CASTEGGAGPSPLHF
>TRBV20-1|-|TRBJ2-1|11|many
TGCAGTGCCGCCCTTTCTATGGGGCAGTTCTTC
CSAALSMGQFF
>TRBV6-5|-|TRBJ1-6|16|-
TGTGCCAGCAGTTATGGAAGGGGAGTCAACAATTCACCCCTCCACTTT
CASSYGRGVNNSPLHF
>TRBV25-1|-|TRBJ1-1|14|few
TGTGCCAGCAGTGAATTAGGAGGTTTTAAAGAAGCTTTCTTT
CASSELGGFKEAFF
>TRBV6-2/TRBV6-3|-|TRBJ2-7|12|many
TGTGCCAGCAGTTACGAAGCTTTCGGGCAGTACTTC
CASSYEAFGQYF
>TRBV7-9|-|TRBJ2-1|14|few
TGTGCCAGCAGCTTGTGGCTTGGTGCCGATGAGCAGTTCTTC
CASSLWLGADEQFF
>TRBV6-2/TRBV6-3|-|TRBJ2-1|14|-
TGTGCCAGCACCAACAGGGTTTCCTACAATGAGCAGTTCTTC
CASTNRVSYNEQFF